The following is a TCR beta chain sequence with its context. The assay was immunoSEQ multiplex PCR, and TCRdb's table has in-frame clones only and misses some. The sample holds about 36,000 clones, around nine tenths seen once. This sample was included in a study of T cell changes during pregnancy in multiple sclerosis. This TCR derives from a female donor with multiple sclerosis, enrolled in a pregnancy study. Sequencing was performed on CD8+ T cells from peripheral blood mononuclear cells, taken in the third trimester of pregnancy.

CDR3 amino acids: CSARVINEQFF. The CDR3 region has the DNA TGCAGTGCTAGAGTTATCAATGAGCAGTTCTTC. This rearrangement joins TRBV20-1 to TRBJ2-1, with unresolved D. V lost 1 base and J 6 bases, leaving 4 bases between the germline ends. CDR1 and CDR2 from the germline V gene are DFQATT and SNEGSKA (reference sequence). This CDR3 is built from 11 residues.